The rows below give T cell receptor beta chains drawn from one sample of a study of T cell responses to AZD1222 COVID-19 vaccine. The protocol was immunoSEQ multiplex PCR, while the TCRdb copy is restricted to in-frame clones and leaves out a portion. The table shows under 95,000 clones, with approximately 90% occurring only once. The sample was peripheral blood, taken 28 days after the second AZD1222 dose. The receptors stem from an adult who received the AZD1222 COVID-19 vaccine. CDR3s include the opening cysteine and the closing phenylalanine or tryptophan. The D gene is left open where the match is weak. The size of a clone is reported for some rows only, either as once, few or many, or as a class for expanded clones.

v_call,d_call,j_call,clone_size,cdr3_aa,cdr3_nt
TRBV18,NA,TRBJ2-5,NA,CASSPGLQETQYF,TGTGCCAGCTCACCGGGTCTCCAAGAGACCCAGTACTTC
TRBV13,TRBD2,TRBJ2-7,NA,CASSPGTSGGPSSYEQYF,TGTGCCAGCAGCCCCGGGACTAGCGGGGGGCCCAGCTCCTACGAGCAGTACTTC
TRBV5-6,NA,TRBJ1-2,once,CASSPGSPLLDTF,TGTGCCAGCAGCCCCGGGAGCCCCCTCCTGGACACCTTC
TRBV7-2,NA,TRBJ1-5,NA,CASSPRAEINQPQHF,TGTGCCAGCAGTCCCCGGGCAGAGATCAATCAGCCCCAGCATTTT
TRBV6-2/TRBV6-3,NA,TRBJ2-7,few,CASSYSWTGQGDEQYF,TGTGCCAGCAGTTACTCCTGGACCGGGCAAGGAGACGAGCAGTACTTC
TRBV6-5,NA,TRBJ2-7,NA,CASTPGHTPYEQYF,TGTGCCAGCACCCCGGGGCACACGCCCTACGAGCAGTACTTC
TRBV15,NA,TRBJ1-1,NA,CATSVTRGLGTEAFF,TGTGCCACCAGCGTTACAAGGGGTTTAGGCACTGAAGCTTTCTTT
TRBV11-2,TRBD1,TRBJ2-5,NA,CASIEGRQGLGETQYF,TGTGCCAGCATCGAGGGGAGACAGGGGTTGGGAGAGACCCAGTACTTC
TRBV28,TRBD1,TRBJ1-2,NA,CASSGTGYGYTF,TGTGCCAGCAGCGGGACAGGTTATGGCTACACCTTC
TRBV24-1,TRBD1,TRBJ2-1,NA,CATSDSSADRPYNEQFF,TGTGCCACCAGTGATTCCTCCGCGGACAGGCCCTACAATGAGCAGTTCTTC
TRBV10-3,TRBD1,TRBJ1-4,NA,CAISESPGGTTNEKLFF,TGTGCCATCAGTGAGTCGCCAGGGGGAACGACTAATGAAAAACTGTTTTTT
TRBV5-1,NA,TRBJ2-1,NA,CASSLLGQSSYNEQFF,TGCGCCAGCAGCTTGTTGGGCCAGAGCTCCTACAATGAGCAGTTCTTC
TRBV13,NA,TRBJ1-2,few,CASVGRSGAYGYTF,TGTGCCAGCGTCGGGCGGTCAGGGGCCTATGGCTACACCTTC
TRBV7-9,NA,TRBJ1-4,once,CASSLVAGEGISGEKLFF,TGTGCCAGCAGCTTAGTGGCAGGGGAAGGCATTTCGGGTGAAAAACTGTTTTTT
TRBV30,NA,TRBJ2-2,NA,CACRPSNTGELFF,TGTGCCTGTAGGCCCTCGAACACCGGGGAGCTGTTTTTT
TRBV19,TRBD1,TRBJ2-7,NA,CASQQPGQGVEQYF,TGTGCCAGTCAGCAACCGGGACAGGGGGTCGAGCAGTACTTC
TRBV7-3,NA,TRBJ1-2,NA,CASRQGYGYTF,TGTGCCAGCAGACAGGGCTATGGCTACACCTTC
TRBV27,TRBD1,TRBJ2-5,NA,CASRGPFRLTGKRWQETQYF,TGTGCCAGCAGGGGCCCCTTTCGGCTGACAGGGAAAAGGTGGCAAGAGACCCAGTACTTC
TRBV7-7,TRBD1,TRBJ2-2,NA,CASSPRGWDRRNTGELFF,TGTGCTAGCAGCCCCAGGGGGTGGGACAGGAGGAACACCGGGGAGCTGTTTTTT
TRBV9,NA,TRBJ1-1,few,CASAEKGVNTEAFF,TGTGCCAGCGCGGAAAAGGGGGTGAACACTGAAGCTTTCTTT
TRBV7-3,NA,TRBJ1-1,NA,CASSLLGQSTEAFF,TGTGCCAGCAGCTTACTCGGACAGTCCACTGAAGCTTTCTTT
TRBV6-5,TRBD1,TRBJ2-5,NA,CASSLGQGIIETQYF,TGTGCCAGCAGTCTCGGACAGGGGATCATAGAGACCCAGTACTTC
TRBV6-5,NA,TRBJ2-7,NA,CASREGGRVSEQYF,TGTGCCAGCAGGGAGGGGGGCAGGGTGTCCGAGCAGTACTTC
TRBV18,TRBD2,TRBJ2-7,NA,CASSPPAGVYEQYF,TGTGCCAGCTCACCACCTGCGGGGGTATACGAGCAGTACTTC
TRBV7-9,TRBD1,TRBJ2-7,NA,CAVPASSGGRPYEQYF,TGTGCCGTACCCGCCTCATCAGGGGGACGGCCCTACGAGCAGTACTTC
TRBV13,NA,TRBJ1-1,NA,CASSLIEGLSTEAFF,TGTGCCAGCAGCCTCATCGAAGGGCTGAGCACTGAAGCTTTCTTT
TRBV4-2,NA,TRBJ1-3,NA,CASSQDRARTSSGNTIYF,TGTGCCAGCAGCCAAGACAGGGCCAGGACCTCCTCTGGAAACACCATATATTTT
TRBV7-9,TRBD1,TRBJ1-1,NA,CASSLQGTNTEAFF,TGTGCCAGCAGCCTACAGGGGACTAACACTGAAGCTTTCTTT
TRBV4-3,TRBD1,TRBJ2-2,NA,CASSQDVGTGNTGELFF,TGCGCCAGCAGCCAAGATGTCGGGACAGGGAACACCGGGGAGCTGTTTTTT
TRBV6-5,NA,TRBJ1-3,NA,CASSYEDGGNTIYF,TGTGCCAGCAGTTATGAAGACGGCGGAAACACCATATATTTT
TRBV5-1,TRBD2,TRBJ2-2,NA,CASTTPGGNTGELFF,TGCGCCAGCACCACCCCGGGGGGGAACACCGGGGAGCTGTTTTTT
TRBV6-2/TRBV6-3,NA,TRBJ2-7,NA,CASSTRDRAYEQYF,TGTGCCAGCAGTACTAGAGACAGAGCCTACGAGCAGTACTTC
TRBV5-1,NA,TRBJ1-2,NA,CASSVYRASGYTF,TGCGCCAGCAGCGTGTACAGGGCCTCGGGCTACACCTTC
TRBV27,NA,TRBJ2-1,NA,CASSSTGPEQFF,TGTGCCAGCAGTTCAACAGGGCCTGAGCAGTTCTTC
TRBV6-6,NA,TRBJ1-5,NA,CASSMTKASNQPQHF,TGTGCCAGCAGTATGACAAAAGCTAGCAATCAGCCCCAGCATTTT
TRBV6-5,TRBD1,TRBJ1-5,NA,CASSPTGNLDQPQHF,TGTGCCAGCAGCCCGACAGGGAACCTTGATCAGCCCCAGCATTTT
TRBV2,NA,TRBJ2-3,NA,CASSEQGQSTDTQYF,TGTGCCAGCAGTGAACAGGGACAATCCACAGATACGCAGTATTTT
TRBV5-4,TRBD2,TRBJ2-2,NA,CASYKPSGGAAGELFF,TGTGCCAGCTATAAACCAAGCGGGGGGGCCGCCGGGGAGCTGTTTTTT
TRBV28,NA,TRBJ1-2,NA,CASSFQNYGYTF,TGTGCCAGCAGTTTCCAGAACTATGGCTACACCTTC
TRBV10-1,TRBD1,TRBJ1-5,NA,CANQTGVVQGYQPQHF,TGCGCCAACCAAACAGGGGTGGTTCAGGGTTATCAGCCCCAGCATTTT
TRBV11-3,TRBD2,TRBJ2-5,NA,CASSRTSGTRETQYF,TGTGCCAGCAGCAGGACTAGCGGGACCAGGGAGACCCAGTACTTC
TRBV9,TRBD1,TRBJ2-5,NA,CASSVGTGGVETQYF,TGTGCCAGCAGCGTAGGCACAGGGGGCGTGGAGACCCAGTACTTC
TRBV7-2,TRBD1,TRBJ2-3,NA,CASSLRQGNTDTQYF,TGTGCCAGCAGCCTACGACAGGGGAACACAGATACGCAGTATTTT
TRBV29-1,NA,TRBJ2-7,once,CSVPRGLLGEEQYF,TGCAGCGTGCCCAGAGGTTTGTTGGGGGAAGAGCAGTACTTC
TRBV29-1,NA,TRBJ1-5,NA,CSVRDGDQPQHF,TGCAGCGTACGGGACGGCGATCAGCCCCAGCATTTT
TRBV7-9,TRBD1,TRBJ1-1,NA,CASSPGQTMNTEAFF,TGTGCCAGCAGCCCGGGACAGACCATGAACACTGAAGCTTTCTTT
TRBV29-1,TRBD1,TRBJ2-7,medium-sized,CSVEGGTGSSYEQYF,TGCAGCGTTGAAGGGGGGACAGGGAGCTCCTACGAGCAGTACTTC
TRBV28,NA,TRBJ1-2,NA,CASSLGHDGSYTF,TGTGCCAGCAGTTTAGGACACGACGGCAGCTACACCTTC
TRBV6-1,NA,TRBJ1-6,NA,CASSEASWALHF,TGTGCCAGCAGTGAAGCCTCGTGGGCCCTCCACTTT
TRBV14,NA,TRBJ1-5,NA,CARTIGGTNQPQHF,TGTGCCAGGACGATTGGGGGGACCAATCAGCCCCAGCATTTT
TRBV6-5,NA,TRBJ2-1,NA,CATTLGTDYNEQFF,TGTGCCACCACCTTGGGGACTGATTACAATGAGCAGTTCTTC
TRBV30,NA,TRBJ2-2,NA,CACERLANTGELFF,TGTGCCTGCGAGAGACTGGCGAACACCGGGGAGCTGTTTTTT
TRBV5-1,TRBD1,TRBJ1-5,few,CASSLTGEGHQPQHF,TGCGCCAGCAGCTTGACAGGGGAAGGCCATCAGCCCCAGCATTTT
TRBV7-8,TRBD1,TRBJ1-5,once,CASSFTTGVGQPQHF,TGTGCCAGCAGCTTTACTACAGGGGTCGGCCAGCCCCAGCATTTT
TRBV3-1/TRBV3-2,NA,TRBJ1-2,NA,CASSQSRVGGYTF,TGTGCCAGCAGCCAAAGCAGGGTAGGAGGCTACACCTTC
TRBV5-5,TRBD2,TRBJ2-1,NA,CASSLAAASGGAGDNEQFF,TGTGCCAGCAGCTTGGCCGCTGCTAGCGGGGGGGCCGGCGACAATGAGCAGTTCTTC
TRBV9,TRBD2,TRBJ2-3,NA,CASSVGPAGGLSITTDTQYF,TGTGCCAGCAGCGTAGGCCCAGCGGGGGGACTCTCTATTACCACAGATACGCAGTATTTT
TRBV6-5,NA,TRBJ2-5,once,CASSGGGAAQETQYF,TGTGCCAGCAGCGGCGGAGGGGCGGCCCAAGAGACCCAGTACTTC